A single sample is the source of the 24 T cell receptor beta chains below, sequenced in a study of T cells expressing NK-cell markers (TCRdb year 2020). The library was produced with 5' RACE. Instrument used: Illumina HiSeq 2000. TCRdb reprocessed the reads, reporting each CDR3 protein sequence once and no DNA. Per the sample table, the count is 400,000 or so distinct CDR3 sequences. The ten biggest clones cover 9.5% to 12% of the sample. The sample taken for sequencing was blood T cells: a sorted CD56 or NKG2C T cell subset, CD4+ or CD8+ T cells, or bulk PBMC T cells (not recorded which). The receptors originated from a woman aged 50 to 65 in good health. Donor details come from another sample of the same person, matched by shared clones.

V is TRBV20-1 and J is TRBJ2-7; TCRdb indicates TRBD1, and absent DNA this call remains unverified. Germline-derived CDR1 and CDR2 are DFQATT and SNEGSKA (reference sequence). The CDR3 totals 14 residues. The CDR3 reads CSASGQGGCHEQYF.

CDR3 residues: CSARVSGGLNTEAFF. The chain couples TRBV20-1 to TRBJ1-1. CDR3 length: 15 amino acids. Germline CDR1 is DFQATT and CDR2 is SNEGSKA (reference sequence).

The rearrangement joins TRBV20-1 to TRBJ2-3; TCRdb returns TRBD1, unconfirmable since there is no DNA. Germline loops: CDR1 DFQATT, CDR2 SNEGSKA (reference sequence). The CDR3 is made up of 16 amino acids. CDR3 residues: CSAPSTRGGGTDTQYF.

This chain uses TRBV12-3 or TRBV12-4 with TRBJ2-2; TCRdb reports TRBD1, a call that lacks DNA to check it against. The CDR3 runs 15 residues. CDR3 sequence reads: CASSRGPPRTGELFF.

The rearrangement links TRBV19 to TRBJ2-1; TCRdb lists TRBD1, though no DNA is available to test this call. The CDR3 contains 13 residues. Germline V gene sequence: CDR1 LNHDA, CDR2 SQIVND (reference sequence). CDR3 region: CATGSRGRNEQFF.

The gene calls are TRBV10-2 and TRBJ2-1; TCRdb lists TRBD1, though no DNA is available to test this call. The CDR3 length is 15 residues. Germline values: CDR1 WSHSY, CDR2 SAAADI. The CDR3 reads CASSPLEGSYNEQFF.

This rearrangement joins TRBV11-2 to TRBJ2-5; lacking DNA, the TRBD1 call made by TCRdb goes unchecked. This CDR3 spans 12 amino acids. The germline gives CDR1 SGHAT, CDR2 FQNNGV. The CDR3 here is CASQGTEETQYF.

The rearrangement joins TRBV12-3 or TRBV12-4 to TRBJ2-1. This CDR3 has 17 amino acids. The CDR3 sequence: CASSLTLAGALYNEQFF.

V is TRBV20-1 and J is TRBJ2-3; TCRdb's assignment of TRBD1 cannot be checked, as there is no DNA. CDR3 length: 12 residues. Germline CDR1 reads DFQATT; CDR2 reads SNEGSKA (reference sequence). The CDR3 sequence: CSAEPLTDTQYF.

The chain combines TRBV29-1 with TRBJ2-5; absent DNA, TCRdb's TRBD1 call cannot be checked. The CDR3 covers 14 residues. Germline CDR1 SQVTM, CDR2 ANQGSEA. The CDR3 reads CSVKRNRGLETQYF.

The V gene is TRBV30, the J gene TRBJ2-2. The CDR3 extends over 14 amino acids. Per the germline V gene, CDR1 is GTSNPN and CDR2 is SVGIG (reference sequence). The CDR3 sequence is CAWTDPSNTGELFF. The full variable domain, its missing parts supplied by reference TRBV30 and TRBJ2-2, is SQTIHQWPATLVQPVGSPLSLECTVEGTSNPNLYWYRQAAGRGLQLLFYSVGIGQISSEVPQNLSASRPQDRQFILSSKKLLLSDSGFYLCAWTDPSNTGELFFGEGSRLTVL.

The CDR3 loop reads CAISVGGTDTQYF. The chain employs TRBV10-3 and TRBJ2-3; TCRdb calls TRBD1, which cannot be checked without DNA. Germline-derived CDR1 and CDR2 are ENHRY and SYGVKD. The CDR3 length is 13 residues.

The genes are TRBV15 and TRBJ2-3. The CDR3 consists of 15 residues. Germline loops: CDR1 LNHNV, CDR2 YYDKDF (reference sequence). The CDR3 loop reads CATSRDSGNTDTQYF.

V is TRBV7-9 and J is TRBJ2-7. The CDR3 length is 12 residues. Germline CDR1 and CDR2: SEHNR and FQNEAQ (reference sequence). The CDR3 loop is CASSSWTYEQYF. The variable domain in full, completed from reference TRBV7-9 and TRBJ2-7, reads DTGVSQNPRHKITKRGQNVTFRCDPISEHNRLYWYRQTLGQGPEFLTYFQNEAQLEKSRLLSDRFSAERPKGSFSTLEIQRTEQGDSAMYLCASSSWTYEQYFGPGTRLTVT.

This chain joins TRBV19 and TRBJ2-7; no DNA is available, so the TRBD1 call from TCRdb remains unchecked. There are 16 residues in the CDR3. Germline-derived CDR1 and CDR2 are LNHDA and SQIVND (reference sequence). CDR3 protein: CASSAGTESRRYEQYF.

The genes are TRBV7-2 and TRBJ2-2; TCRdb's D call of TRBD2 is untestable without DNA. CDR3 length: 17 residues. Germline values: CDR1 SGHTA, CDR2 FQGNSA. CDR3 in amino acids: CASSPSPSGMNTGELFF.

J is TRBJ2-7 and V is TRBV12-3 or TRBV12-4; the D gene TCRdb calls, TRBD1, cannot be checked with no DNA. The length of the CDR3 is 16 residues. CDR3: CASSLARVDRVSEQYF.

The rearrangement links TRBV10-3 to TRBJ2-1. Germline V gives CDR1 ENHRY, CDR2 SYGVKD. This CDR3 has 14 amino acids. CDR3 amino acids: CAVRWTANDNEQFF.

V is TRBV11-1 and J is TRBJ2-1; absent DNA, TCRdb's TRBD1 call cannot be checked. CDR1 and CDR2 (germline): SGHAT, FQDESV (reference sequence). This CDR3 is 15 amino acids long. The chain's CDR3 is CASSVRGQGYNEQFF.

This chain uses TRBV30 with TRBJ2-1; TCRdb gives TRBD2 as the D gene, but with no DNA this cannot be confirmed. The CDR3 totals 14 residues. Germline assignment: CDR1 GTSNPN and CDR2 SVGIG (reference sequence). This chain's CDR3 is CAWTRDYSYNEQFF.

The chain joins TRBV3-1 to TRBJ2-7; TCRdb returns TRBD2, unconfirmable since there is no DNA. The germline CDR1 and CDR2 sequences are LGHDT and YNNKEL (reference sequence). This CDR3 is 13 amino acids long. The CDR3 is CASSRLLVDEQYF.

CDR3 sequence reads: CASSGGGERQPQHF. The chain has TRBV6-1 and TRBJ1-5. From germline, CDR1 is MNHNS and CDR2 SASEGT. This CDR3 is built from 14 residues.

This chain links TRBV25-1 with TRBJ2-7; there is no DNA to check the TCRdb D call of TRBD1. The CDR3 length is 13 residues. Per germline, CDR1 MGHDK and CDR2 SYGVNS. The CDR3 protein is CASSRDISYEQYF.

This chain links TRBV6-2 or TRBV6-3 with TRBJ2-1; no DNA is available, so the TRBD2 call from TCRdb remains unchecked. In germline, CDR1 is MNHEY, CDR2 SVGEGT. CDR3 length: 14 residues. This CDR3 reads CASSALESKGEQFF.